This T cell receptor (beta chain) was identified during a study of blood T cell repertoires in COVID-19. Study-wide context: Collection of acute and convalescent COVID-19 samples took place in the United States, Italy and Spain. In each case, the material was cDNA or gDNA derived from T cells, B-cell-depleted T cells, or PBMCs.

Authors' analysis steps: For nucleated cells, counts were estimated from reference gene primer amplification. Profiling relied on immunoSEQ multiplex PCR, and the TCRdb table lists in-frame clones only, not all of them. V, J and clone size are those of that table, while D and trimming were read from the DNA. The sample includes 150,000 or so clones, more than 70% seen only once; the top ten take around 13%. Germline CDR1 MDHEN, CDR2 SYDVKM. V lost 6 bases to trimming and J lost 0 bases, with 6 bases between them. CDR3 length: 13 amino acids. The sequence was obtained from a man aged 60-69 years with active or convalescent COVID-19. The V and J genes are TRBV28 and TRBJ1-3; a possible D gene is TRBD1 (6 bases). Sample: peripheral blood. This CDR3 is CASRGGSGNTIYF. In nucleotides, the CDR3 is TGTGCCAGCAGAGGGGGCTCTGGAAACACCATATATTTT. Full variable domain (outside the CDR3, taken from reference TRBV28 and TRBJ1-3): DVKVTQSSRYLVKRTGEKVFLECVQDMDHENMFWYRQDPGLGLRLIYFSYDVKMKEKGDIPEGYSVSREKKERFSLILESASTNQTSMYLCASRGGSGNTIYFGEGSWLTVV.